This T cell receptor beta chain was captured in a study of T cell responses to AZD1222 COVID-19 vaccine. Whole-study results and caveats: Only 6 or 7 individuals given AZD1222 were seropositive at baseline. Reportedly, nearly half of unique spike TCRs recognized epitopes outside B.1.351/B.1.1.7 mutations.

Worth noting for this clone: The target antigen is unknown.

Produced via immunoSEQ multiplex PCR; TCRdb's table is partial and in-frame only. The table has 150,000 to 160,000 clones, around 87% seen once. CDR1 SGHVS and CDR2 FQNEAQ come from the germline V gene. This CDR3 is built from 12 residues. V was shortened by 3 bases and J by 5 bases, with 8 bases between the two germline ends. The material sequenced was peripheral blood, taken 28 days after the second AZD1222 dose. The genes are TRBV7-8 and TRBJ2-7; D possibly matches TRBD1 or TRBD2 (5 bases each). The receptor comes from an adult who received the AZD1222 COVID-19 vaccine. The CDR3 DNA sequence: TGTGCCAGCAGCTTCCGGGGCGACGAGCAGTACTTC. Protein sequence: CASSFRGDEQYF.